This T cell receptor (beta chain) was retrieved from a study of blood T cells in healthy people across ages. A sample-barcoded 5' primer and a J-beta primer mix were used in a second PCR of roughly 7 to 12 cycles. TCRdb re-derived calls from the 5' RACE reads in MiXCR, one entry per CDR3 protein. The sample contains around 700,000 distinct CDR3 sequences, about 25% of which appear only once. The CDR3 runs 14 residues. Trimming removed 5 bases from V and 0 bases from J; junction bases left unmatched: 2. Germline CDR1 is DFQATT and CDR2 is SNEGSKA (reference sequence). Another study also made use of these data, one on T cells of mothers and their children.

The gene calls are TRBV20-1 and TRBJ2-3; TRBD1 agrees at 10 bases. The sample comprised blood. This clonotype originated in a boy younger than 18 in good health. CDR3 region: CSAEGQGSTDTQYF. The CDR3 DNA reads TGCAGTGCTGAGGGACAGGGGAGCACAGATACGCAGTATTTT.